This TCR beta chain was documented in a study of cytomegalovirus exposure and HLA in healthy donors (dated by TCRdb to about 2017). Turning to the overall study: According to an earlier analysis of a few hundred of the donors, 150 million to 200 million T cells yielded 120 million or so unique TCR beta sequences and about 280 Gb of sequence data. A later analysis re-analyzed previously published TCR beta repertoires from about 600 donors and added high-resolution HLA genotyping to study TCR occurrence patterns. A handful of DR-DQ haplotypes were handled as single units for association and clustering because linkage in the cohort was strong. In a later genetic analysis, genome-wide SNP genotypes for about 65% of the roughly 670 donors were used, and that subset was treated as a discovery cohort. The study was designed to test whether signatures of past pathogen exposure could be identified by cataloging public T cell receptors. An earlier analysis of nearly 600 of the donors applied high-throughput TCR beta sequencing to assess whether each TCR beta V gene segment acted as functional or pseudogenic. Across around 400 genotyped donors of the cohort, an average of approximately 240,000 unique TCR beta nucleotide sequences per donor were sequenced, and roughly 20% of those sequences were non-productive. Class I and class II HLA loci were covered by the typing at four-digit resolution. The number of donors typed differed by locus, with about 629-640 for A, B, C, DRB1 and DQB1, 522 for DQA1, 606 for DPA1, and around 450 for DPB1. All discovery cohort repertoires had been generated using a single sequencing platform. The genetic ancestry cluster associated with self-reported Caucasian donors included 81% of the 398 genotyped donors. Donor age, sex, ethnicity and CMV serostatus were compiled alongside the repertoire data. A separate validation cohort of approximately 120 different subjects was used in addition to the approximately 700-subject first cohort. About 310 gigabases of sequencing data and approximately 93 million unique TCR sequences were included in an early release covering about 620 HLA-typed donors. In the later analysis, no new phenotypic data were used to find candidate immune exposures; instead, reliance was placed on TCR beta sequences and their occurrence across donors. To predict cytomegalovirus infection status, the study combined high-throughput TCR immunosequencing, statistical association of individual TCRs with disease status, and machine learning. The study used immunosequencing to profile the T cell repertoires of 600 to 850 subjects and linked those repertoires to cytomegalovirus serostatus.

Notes on this clone: It lacks a known antigen. Qualities for individual bases were not recorded, and no much larger clone is one base off.

Results and caveats for the whole study, not just this receptor: The 87-base-pair reads could not distinguish some IMGT-functional V segments, including TRBV6-2 and TRBV6-3, so those segments were excluded. V-gene and J-gene trimming of TCR beta chains was associated with a missense DCLRE1C variant in a later genetic analysis, and the association was replicated in an independent cohort. An earlier analysis of approximately 590 of the donors showed that most TCR beta V segments appeared in productive rearrangements either about 90% or about 30% of the time, which broadly matched IMGT annotations. Because counts were too low, roughly 17 rarely observed V segments, including chromosome 9 orphons, were left out of the earlier analysis of a few hundred of the donors. Most TCR sequences were seen in very few donors, while some public TCRs were found in many individuals. In a later analysis, most CMV-associated TCR beta chains were found to appear HLA-restricted, with HLA associations seemingly driven largely by CMV exposure. Because some donors lacked HLA typing at each locus, the association tests relied only on the typed subset. Correlated functional status among segregating V segments might reflect linkage disequilibrium, but an unknown experimental factor could not be ruled out. In a later analysis, TCR association rates were found to vary across HLA loci, with the most associated TCRs seen for DRB1 alleles and the fewest for HLA-C alleles. A cluster of highly shared sequence variants was judged likely to be a technical artifact of the sequencing pipeline. Only TCR beta chains were sequenced in this cohort, and the absence of alpha or paired-chain data limited detectable features. The authors suggested that the approach could potentially be generalized to other disease states and immunological phenotypes. Sequencing depth was assumed to be roughly uniform across donors in the presence/absence analyses, though that assumption may not hold. In the study, about 150 TCR beta chains were listed as associated with cytomegalovirus. According to a later genetic analysis, donors in an Asian-associated ancestry cluster had fewer N-insertions in productive TCRs than the roughly 700-donor mean. Specific HLA alleles were associated with 16,951 TCR beta sequences at a false discovery rate of 0.05 in a later analysis. In a later analysis, HLA-associated TCR beta chains were found to be more clonally expanded and to have lower generation probabilities than equally common non-associated chains. In vitro tests confirmed that a few of the cytomegalovirus-associated TCR beta chains recognize cytomegalovirus antigens. In both the original and validation cohorts, the classifier was reported to diagnose cytomegalovirus status with high specificity and sensitivity. A further reported finding was that TCR beta sequences accurately predicted the HLA-A and HLA-B alleles for most subjects in the first cohort. CMV serostatus was the only immune exposure information available for the cohort. When HLA alleles, especially DR and DQ, strongly co-occurred, attributing TCR associations to individual alleles was difficult. A later analysis reported that several top co-occurrence clusters appeared linked to parvovirus B19, influenza, CMV and Epstein-Barr virus.

A distance of 8 bases separates the germline ends of V and J, which lose 0 bases and 7 bases respectively. According to the germline V gene, CDR1 reads SGHRS and CDR2 reads YFSETQ. The CDR3 sequence holds 13 residues, the cysteine and phenylalanine included. Only CDR3 DNA is held: 39 bases, read in frame from base 1. The library relied on the immunoSEQ multiplex PCR assay. The multiplex PCR relied on a mix of 60 forward primers for TCR Vbeta segments and 13 reverse primers for TCR Jbeta segments. The CDR3 region of rearranged TCR beta genes was amplified from genomic DNA with a multiplex PCR assay. The Illumina HiSeq System was used to sequence the amplified TCR beta libraries as 87-base-pair reads. On the authors' methods: A later analysis tallied 75 million to 95 million unique TCR beta chains across the 666 repertoires, and around 9.9 million of those chains were shared by two or more donors. To remove PCR and sequencing errors, raw reads were error-corrected and collapsed into unique sequences using a nearest-neighbor algorithm that merged closely related sequences. CDR3 sequences were aligned to IMGT reference sequences to assign V, D and J gene segments. For a sequence to be retained, at least a six-nucleotide match to both a V gene segment and a J gene segment was required. Rearrangements were called productive when the CDR3 lacked stop codons and stayed in frame with V and J; all others were non-productive. CDR3 was defined according to IMGT convention as the region running from the second conserved V-encoded cysteine to the conserved J-encoded phenylalanine. The earlier analysis of roughly 590 of the donors excluded sequences that lacked an unambiguous match to a single V gene segment. An earlier analysis of several hundred of the donors called V segments functional above 56.7% productive rearrangements and segregating when the between-donor standard deviation exceeded 5%. A statistical classification framework was built for diagnosing cytomegalovirus status from the catalog of TCR beta chain sequences. In a later analysis, TCR nucleotide sequences were compared against IMGT/GENE-DB human TR gene sequences so that V and J genes could be assigned. A later analysis assigned CDR3 sequences and most-parsimonious VDJ recombination scenarios with the TCRdist pipeline. In a later analysis, every TCR beta chain was defined by the combination of its CDR3 amino acid sequence and its V-gene family, and reads without a unique V-gene family were dropped. To address suspected cross-contamination and a sequencing artifact, a later analysis removed a few hundred highly shared, low-generation-probability nucleotide sequences. For each public chain, a later analysis derived a clonal expansion index from normalized ranks of inferred template counts within each repertoire. Generation probabilities in a later analysis came from a VDJ recombination model fitted to out-of-frame rearrangements, and those results were checked against IGoR. A later analysis scored TCR-TCR, TCR-HLA and TCR-CMV co-occurrence with hypergeometric tests, applying a repertoire-size bias correction to TCR pairs. A later analysis estimated false discovery rates by permuting HLA or CMV assignments 20 times. In a later analysis, co-occurring TCRs were grouped using DBSCAN, and TCRdist sequence similarity was added for clustering within HLA-allele-positive subsets. Co-occurrence clustering excluded repertoires with fewer than 30,000 or more than 120,000 public chains, plus five with anomalous nucleotide sharing. TCRdb mirrors the immuneACCESS table, restricted to in-frame sequences. Some clones are absent from its copies; in checked studies, under half trace to an unresolved V gene, and the reason for the others is unknown. Clone size and the V and J calls come from that table; the DNA yielded D and trimming. For this sample there are about 160,000 clones; about 77% appear just once. The ten largest make up 2.6% of the sample.

The cohort consisted of 666 healthy bone marrow donors. At the time of sampling, all cohort members were nominally healthy, though unrecorded immune exposures were likely present. The donor was CMV seropositive and was included in the group of 250 to 300 seropositive cohort members. Every donor gave a peripheral blood sample, and the peripheral blood mononuclear cells from that sample were used for TCR beta sequencing. Genomic DNA extraction from the blood cell samples was performed with the Qiagen DNeasy Blood Extraction Kit. Sequenced sample: PBMCs. The receptor was derived from a woman aged 40 to 50 in good health and CMV-seropositive. The V and J genes are TRBV5-1 and TRBJ2-4; the D gene identity is not certain. Read as DNA, the sequence is TGCGCCAGCAGCTTGGATGGGCAGAACATTCAGTACTTC. Its coded protein is CASSLDGQNIQYF.